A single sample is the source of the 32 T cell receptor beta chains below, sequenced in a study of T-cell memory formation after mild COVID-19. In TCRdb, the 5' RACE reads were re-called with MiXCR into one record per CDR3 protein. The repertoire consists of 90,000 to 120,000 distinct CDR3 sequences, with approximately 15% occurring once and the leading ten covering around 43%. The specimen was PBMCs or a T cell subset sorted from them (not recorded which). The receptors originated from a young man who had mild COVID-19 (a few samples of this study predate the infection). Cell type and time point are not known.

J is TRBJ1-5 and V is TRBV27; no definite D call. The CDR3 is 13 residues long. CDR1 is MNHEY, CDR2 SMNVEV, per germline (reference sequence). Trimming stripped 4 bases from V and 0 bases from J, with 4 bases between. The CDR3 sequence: CASSWGSNQPQHF. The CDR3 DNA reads TGTGCCAGCAGTTGGGGTAGCAATCAGCCCCAGCATTTT.

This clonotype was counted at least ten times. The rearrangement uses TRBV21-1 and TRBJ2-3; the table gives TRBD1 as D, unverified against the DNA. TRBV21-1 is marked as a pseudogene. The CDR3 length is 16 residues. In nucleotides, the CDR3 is TGTGCCAGCAGCAAAAGGAGAGGCAGGGACACAGATACGCAGTATTTT. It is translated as CASSKRRGRDTDTQYF.

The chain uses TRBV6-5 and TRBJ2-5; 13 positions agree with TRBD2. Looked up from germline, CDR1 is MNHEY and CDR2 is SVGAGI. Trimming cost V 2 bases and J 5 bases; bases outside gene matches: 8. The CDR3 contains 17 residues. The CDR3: CASSYPTGTSGEETQYF. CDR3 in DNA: TGTGCCAGCAGTTACCCAACCGGGACTAGCGGGGAGGAGACCCAGTACTTC.

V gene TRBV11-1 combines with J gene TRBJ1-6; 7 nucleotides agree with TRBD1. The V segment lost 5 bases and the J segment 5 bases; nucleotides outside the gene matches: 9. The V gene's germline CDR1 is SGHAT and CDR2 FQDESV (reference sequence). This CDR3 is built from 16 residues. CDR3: CASSLDRVDHNSPLHF. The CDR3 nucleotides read TGTGCCAGCAGCCTAGACAGGGTGGACCATAATTCACCCCTCCACTTT.

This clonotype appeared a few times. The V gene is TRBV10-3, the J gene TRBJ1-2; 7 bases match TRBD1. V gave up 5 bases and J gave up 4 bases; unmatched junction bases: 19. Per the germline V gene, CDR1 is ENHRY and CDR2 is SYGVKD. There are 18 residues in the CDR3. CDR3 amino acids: CAISPVPSDREWSYGYTF. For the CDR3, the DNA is TGTGCCATCAGTCCCGTCCCTTCCGACAGGGAGTGGAGCTATGGCTACACCTTC.

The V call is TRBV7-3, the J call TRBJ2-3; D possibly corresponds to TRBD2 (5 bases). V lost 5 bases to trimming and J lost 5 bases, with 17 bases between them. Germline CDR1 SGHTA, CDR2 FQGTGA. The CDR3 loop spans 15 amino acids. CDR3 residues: CASSISGGKIDTQYF. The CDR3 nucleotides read TGTGCCAGCAGCATATCAGGAGGCAAGATAGATACGCAGTATTTT.

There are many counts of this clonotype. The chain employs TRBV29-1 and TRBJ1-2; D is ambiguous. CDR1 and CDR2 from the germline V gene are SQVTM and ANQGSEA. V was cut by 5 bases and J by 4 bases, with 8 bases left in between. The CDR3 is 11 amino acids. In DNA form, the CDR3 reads TGCAGCGTTAGGTCAATCTATGGCTACACCTTC. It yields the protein CSVRSIYGYTF.

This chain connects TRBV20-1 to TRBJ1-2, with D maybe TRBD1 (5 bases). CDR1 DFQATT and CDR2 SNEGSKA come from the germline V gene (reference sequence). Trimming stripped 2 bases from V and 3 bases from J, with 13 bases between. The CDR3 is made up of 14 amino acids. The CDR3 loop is CSARRSPGYYGYTF. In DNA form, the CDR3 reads TGCAGTGCTAGACGCTCGCCAGGGTACTATGGCTACACCTTC.

The CDR3 DNA follows: TGCGCCAGCAGCCGACAGGAATATAGCAATCAGCCCCAGCATTTT. Its translation is CASSRQEYSNQPQHF. The gene calls are TRBV4-1 and TRBJ1-5; TRBD1 is a possible D gene (6 bases). Germline V lookup: CDR1 MGHRA, CDR2 YSYEKL. The CDR3 has 15 amino acids. Trimming pared 4 bases from V and 0 bases from J, leaving 10 bases between.

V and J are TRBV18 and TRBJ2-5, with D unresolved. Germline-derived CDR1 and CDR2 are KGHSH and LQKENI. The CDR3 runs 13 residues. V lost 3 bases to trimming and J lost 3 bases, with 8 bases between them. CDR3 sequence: CASSPRVEETQYF. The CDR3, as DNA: TGTGCCAGCTCACCCCGGGTCGAAGAGACCCAGTACTTC.

As DNA, the CDR3 is TGCAGTGCTAGAGTGGGACAGGGACTCCATCAGCCCCAGCATTTT. Its protein product is CSARVGQGLHQPQHF. This chain links TRBV20-1 with TRBJ1-5; 9 nucleotides match TRBD1. Germline assignment: CDR1 DFQATT and CDR2 SNEGSKA (reference sequence). CDR3 length equals 15 residues. The V and J ends lost 1 base and 5 bases, in that order; junction bases with no gene match: 6.

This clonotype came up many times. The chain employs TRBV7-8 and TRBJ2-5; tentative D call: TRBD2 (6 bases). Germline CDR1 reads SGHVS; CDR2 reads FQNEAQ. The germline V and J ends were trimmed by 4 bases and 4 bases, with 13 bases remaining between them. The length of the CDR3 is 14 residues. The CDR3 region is CASSSTGTAETQYF. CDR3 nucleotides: TGTGCCAGCAGCTCAACCGGGACTGCAGAGACCCAGTACTTC.

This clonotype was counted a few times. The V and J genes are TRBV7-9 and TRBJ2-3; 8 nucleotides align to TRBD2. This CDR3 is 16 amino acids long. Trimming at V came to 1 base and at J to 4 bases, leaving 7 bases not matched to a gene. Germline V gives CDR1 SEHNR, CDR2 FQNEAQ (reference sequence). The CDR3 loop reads CASSLEGSGAADTQYF. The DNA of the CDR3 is TGTGCCAGCAGCTTAGAGGGTAGCGGGGCCGCAGATACGCAGTATTTT.

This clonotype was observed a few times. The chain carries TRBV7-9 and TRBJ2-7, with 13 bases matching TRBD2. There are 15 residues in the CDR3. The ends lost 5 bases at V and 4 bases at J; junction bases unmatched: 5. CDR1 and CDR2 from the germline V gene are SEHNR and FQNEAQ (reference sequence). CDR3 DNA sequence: TGTGCCAGCAGCCCCGGGACTAGCGGGGTTTACGAGCAGTACGTC. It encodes CASSPGTSGVYEQYV.

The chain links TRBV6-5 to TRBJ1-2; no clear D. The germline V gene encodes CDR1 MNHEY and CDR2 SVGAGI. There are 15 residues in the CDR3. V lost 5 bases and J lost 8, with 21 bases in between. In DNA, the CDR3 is TGTGCCAGCAGTCCCCGGACCCGCGCTTTATGGGGCTACACCTTC. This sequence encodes CASSPRTRALWGYTF.

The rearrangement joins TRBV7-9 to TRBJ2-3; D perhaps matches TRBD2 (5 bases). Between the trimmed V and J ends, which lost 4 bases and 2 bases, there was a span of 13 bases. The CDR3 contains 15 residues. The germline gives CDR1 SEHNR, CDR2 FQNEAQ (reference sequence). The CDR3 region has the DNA TGTGCCAGCAGCTGGGGTTCGGGATACACAGATACGCAGTATTTT. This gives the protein CASSWGSGYTDTQYF.

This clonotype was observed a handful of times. As DNA, the CDR3 is TGTGCCAGCAGCCAACGGCCAGACTACGAGCAGTACTTC. It translates to CASSQRPDYEQYF. This chain uses TRBV6-5 with TRBJ2-7, with no clear D. Germline loops: CDR1 MNHEY, CDR2 SVGAGI. The V end lost 6 bases, the J end lost 3 bases, and 12 bases lay between the germline ends. The CDR3 runs 13 residues.

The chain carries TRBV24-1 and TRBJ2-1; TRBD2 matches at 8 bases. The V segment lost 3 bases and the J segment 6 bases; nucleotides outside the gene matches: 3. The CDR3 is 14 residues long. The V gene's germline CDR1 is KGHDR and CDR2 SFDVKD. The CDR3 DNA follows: TGTGCCACCAGTGATAATCGGGGGGGCAATGAGCAGTTCTTC. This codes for CATSDNRGGNEQFF.

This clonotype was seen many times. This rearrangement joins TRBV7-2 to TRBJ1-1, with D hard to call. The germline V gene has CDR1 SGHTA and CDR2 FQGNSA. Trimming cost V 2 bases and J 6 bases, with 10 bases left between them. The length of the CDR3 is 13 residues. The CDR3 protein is CASSLHRRAEAFF. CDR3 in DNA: TGTGCCAGCAGCTTACATAGGAGGGCTGAAGCTTTCTTT.

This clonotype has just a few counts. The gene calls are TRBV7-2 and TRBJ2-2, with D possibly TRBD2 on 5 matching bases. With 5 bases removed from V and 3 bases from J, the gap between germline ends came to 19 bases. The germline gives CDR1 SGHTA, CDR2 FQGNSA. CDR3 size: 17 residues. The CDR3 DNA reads TGTGCCAGCAGCCGACCCCAAGGGTACGGGGACACCGGGGAGCTGTTTTTT. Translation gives CASSRPQGYGDTGELFF.

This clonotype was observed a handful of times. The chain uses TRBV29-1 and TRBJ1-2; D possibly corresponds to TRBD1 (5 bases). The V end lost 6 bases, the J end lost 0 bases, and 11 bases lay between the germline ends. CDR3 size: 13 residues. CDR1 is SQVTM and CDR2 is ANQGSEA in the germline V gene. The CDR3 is CSVTDRANYGYTF. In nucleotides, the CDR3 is TGCAGCGTGACTGACAGAGCTAACTATGGCTACACCTTC. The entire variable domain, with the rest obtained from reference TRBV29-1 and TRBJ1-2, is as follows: SAVISQKPSRDICQRGTSLTIQCQVDSQVTMMFWYRQQPGQSLTLIATANQGSEATYESGFVIDKFPISRPNLTFSTLTVSNMSPEDSSIYLCSVTDRANYGYTFGSGTRLTVV.

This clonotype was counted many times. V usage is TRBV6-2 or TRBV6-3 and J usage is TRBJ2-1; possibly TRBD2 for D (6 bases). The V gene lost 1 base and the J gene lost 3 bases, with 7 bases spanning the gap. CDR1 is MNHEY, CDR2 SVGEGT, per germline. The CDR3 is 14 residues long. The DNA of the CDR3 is TGTGCCAGCAGTTACTACGGGAGCTACAATGAGCAGTTCTTC. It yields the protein CASSYYGSYNEQFF.

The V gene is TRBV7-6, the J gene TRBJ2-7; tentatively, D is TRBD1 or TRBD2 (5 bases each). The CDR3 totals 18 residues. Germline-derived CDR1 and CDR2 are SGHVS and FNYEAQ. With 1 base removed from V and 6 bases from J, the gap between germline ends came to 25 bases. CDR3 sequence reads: CASSLVTPVGPRGSEQYF. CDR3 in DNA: TGTGCCAGCAGCTTAGTCACCCCTGTGGGGCCCCGTGGGAGCGAGCAGTACTTC.

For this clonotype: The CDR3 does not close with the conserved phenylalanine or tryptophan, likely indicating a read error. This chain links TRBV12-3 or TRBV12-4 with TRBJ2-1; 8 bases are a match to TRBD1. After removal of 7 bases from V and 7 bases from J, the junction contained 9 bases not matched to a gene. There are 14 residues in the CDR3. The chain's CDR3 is CASTDRGLVNEQFL. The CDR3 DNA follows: TGTGCCAGCACCGACAGGGGACTTGTGAATGAGCAGTTCTTA.

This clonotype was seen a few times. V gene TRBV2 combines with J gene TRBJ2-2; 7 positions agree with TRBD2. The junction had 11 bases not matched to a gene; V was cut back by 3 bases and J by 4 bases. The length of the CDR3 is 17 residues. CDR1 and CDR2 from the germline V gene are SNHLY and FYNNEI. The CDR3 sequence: CASSETSLLSGTGELFF. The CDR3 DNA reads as TGTGCCAGCAGTGAGACTAGCCTCCTAAGCGGCACCGGGGAGCTGTTTTTT.

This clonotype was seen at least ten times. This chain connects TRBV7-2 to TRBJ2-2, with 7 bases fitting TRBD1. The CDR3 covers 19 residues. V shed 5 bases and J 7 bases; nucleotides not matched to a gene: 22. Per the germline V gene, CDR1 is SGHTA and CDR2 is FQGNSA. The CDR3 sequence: CASSPAPPVDREKIGELFF. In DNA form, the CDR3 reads TGTGCCAGCAGCCCTGCCCCCCCGGTTGACAGGGAAAAGATCGGGGAGCTGTTTTTT.

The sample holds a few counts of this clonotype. CDR3 nucleotide sequence: TGTGCCAGCAGCTCTCGGGGTTGGGACTATGGCTACACCTTC. Translation gives CASSSRGWDYGYTF. The chain combines TRBV6-2 or TRBV6-3 with TRBJ1-2; D gene uncertain. Trimming cost V 6 bases and J 3 bases, with 14 bases left between them. CDR1 is MNHEY and CDR2 is SVGEGT in the germline V gene. The CDR3 covers 14 residues.

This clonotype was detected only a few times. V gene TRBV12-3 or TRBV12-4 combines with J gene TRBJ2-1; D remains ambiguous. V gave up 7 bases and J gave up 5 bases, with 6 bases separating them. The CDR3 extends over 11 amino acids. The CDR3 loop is CASTIDNEQFF. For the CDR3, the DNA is TGTGCCAGCACTATTGACAATGAGCAGTTCTTC.

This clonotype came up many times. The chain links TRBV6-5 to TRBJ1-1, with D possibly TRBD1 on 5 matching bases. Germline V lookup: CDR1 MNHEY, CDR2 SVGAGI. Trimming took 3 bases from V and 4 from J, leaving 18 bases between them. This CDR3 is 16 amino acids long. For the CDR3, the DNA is TGTGCCAGCAGTTATAGGAGGGGCCCGGGGGGCACTGAAGCTTTCTTT. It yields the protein CASSYRRGPGGTEAFF.

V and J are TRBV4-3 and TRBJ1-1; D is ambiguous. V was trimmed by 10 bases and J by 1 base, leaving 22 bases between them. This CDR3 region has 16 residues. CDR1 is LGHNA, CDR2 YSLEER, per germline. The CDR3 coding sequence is TGCGCCACTAAGCCGTCTGTAGGAAAACCGAACACTGAAGCTTTCTTT. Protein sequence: CATKPSVGKPNTEAFF.

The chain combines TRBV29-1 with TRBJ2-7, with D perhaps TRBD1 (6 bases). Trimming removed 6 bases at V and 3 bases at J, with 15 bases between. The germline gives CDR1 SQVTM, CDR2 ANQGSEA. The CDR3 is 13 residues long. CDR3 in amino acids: CSVPTGESYEQYF. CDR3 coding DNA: TGCAGCGTCCCGACAGGAGAGAGCTACGAGCAGTACTTC.

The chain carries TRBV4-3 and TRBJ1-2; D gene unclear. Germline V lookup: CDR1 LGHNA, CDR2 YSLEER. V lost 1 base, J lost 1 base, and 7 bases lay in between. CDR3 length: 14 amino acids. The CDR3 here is CASSQASDNYGYTF. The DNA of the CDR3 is TGCGCCAGCAGCCAAGCGTCGGATAACTATGGCTACACCTTC.